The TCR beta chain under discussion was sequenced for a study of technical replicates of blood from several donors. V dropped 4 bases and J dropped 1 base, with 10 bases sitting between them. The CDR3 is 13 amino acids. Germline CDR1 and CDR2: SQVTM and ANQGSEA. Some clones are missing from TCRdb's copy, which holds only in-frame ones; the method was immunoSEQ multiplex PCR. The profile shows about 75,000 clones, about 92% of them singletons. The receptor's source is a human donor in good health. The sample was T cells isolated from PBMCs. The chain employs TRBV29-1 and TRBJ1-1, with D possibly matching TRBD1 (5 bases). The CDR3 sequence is CSVGLGGNTEAFF. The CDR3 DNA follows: TGCAGCGTTGGCCTGGGGGGGAACACTGAAGCTTTCTTT. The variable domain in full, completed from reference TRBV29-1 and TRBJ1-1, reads SAVISQKPSRDICQRGTSLTIQCQVDSQVTMMFWYRQQPGQSLTLIATANQGSEATYESGFVIDKFPISRPNLTFSTLTVSNMSPEDSSIYLCSVGLGGNTEAFFGQGTRLTVV.